This T cell receptor beta chain was sequenced during a study of CD8 T cells in ankylosing spondylitis. Study results and caveats: Matched ankylosing spondylitis synovial fluid reportedly showed significant enrichment of disease-linked clones. CD8+ disease-linked clones were present at relatively low frequencies in blood. Ankylosing spondylitis blood appeared to be characterized by a TCR beta motif of 7 to 9 highly homologous variants. In reactive arthritis synovial fluid and blood, some motif variants had been reported before.

The ends lost 4 bases at V and 3 bases at J; junction bases unmatched: 9. The CDR3 extends over 17 amino acids. The germline V gene has CDR1 DFQATT and CDR2 SNEGSKA (reference sequence). This clonotype was found many times. Its matching antigen is unknown. Making the TCR beta libraries involved quantitative 5'-RACE with molecular barcodes. TCRdb used MiXCR to reprocess the 5' RACE reads, holding one entry per CDR3 protein. The sample contains 750,000 to 850,000 distinct CDR3 sequences, over 9.5% of which appear only once. This chain uses TRBV20-1 with TRBJ2-1; the match to TRBD2 covers 13 bases. This receptor was taken from a male donor with ankylosing spondylitis. Input material: blood, either unsorted or a sorted T cell fraction (not recorded which). In nucleotides, the CDR3 is TGCAGTGCTACCCCTGTAACTAGCGGGAGGGTCTACAATGAGCAGTTCTTC. Translation: CSATPVTSGRVYNEQFF.